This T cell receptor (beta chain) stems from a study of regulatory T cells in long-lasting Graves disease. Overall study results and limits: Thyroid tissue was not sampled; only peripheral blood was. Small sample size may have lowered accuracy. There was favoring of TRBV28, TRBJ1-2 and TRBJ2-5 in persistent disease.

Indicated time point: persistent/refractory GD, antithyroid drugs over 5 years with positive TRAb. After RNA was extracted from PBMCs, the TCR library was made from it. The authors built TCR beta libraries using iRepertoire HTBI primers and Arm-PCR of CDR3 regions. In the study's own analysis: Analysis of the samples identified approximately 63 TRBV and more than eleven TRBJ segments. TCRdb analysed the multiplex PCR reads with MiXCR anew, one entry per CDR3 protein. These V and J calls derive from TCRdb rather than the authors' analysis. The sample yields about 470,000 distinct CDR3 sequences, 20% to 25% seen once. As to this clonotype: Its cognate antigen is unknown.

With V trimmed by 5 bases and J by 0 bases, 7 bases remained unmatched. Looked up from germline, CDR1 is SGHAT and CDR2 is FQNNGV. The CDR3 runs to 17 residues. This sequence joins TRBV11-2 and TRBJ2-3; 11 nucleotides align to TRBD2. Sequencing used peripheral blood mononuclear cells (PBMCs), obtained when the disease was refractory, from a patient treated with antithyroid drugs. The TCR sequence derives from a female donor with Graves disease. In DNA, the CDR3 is TGTGCCAGCAGCCTACCGACTAGCGGGGTTAGCACAGATACGCAGTATTTT. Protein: CASSLPTSGVSTDTQYF.